This TCR beta chain was retrieved from a study of OX40 agonist ivuxolimab in advanced cancers. At the level of the study: As their treatment, patients were administered ivuxolimab, an agonistic anti-OX40 (CD134) antibody. Head and neck, renal cell, melanoma or hepatocellular carcinoma were the cancers that dose-escalation patients had. Patients were 65% to 85% male with ages roughly 20 to 80, mean around 61. Findings of the study overall: Dosing at 0.1 to 3.0 mg/kg was accompanied by clonal expansion of CD4+ and CD8+ blood T cells by week 6.

J lost 3 bases, V lost 2 bases, and 3 bases had no gene match. This CDR3 is 15 amino acids long. Germline loops: CDR1 SGHKS, CDR2 YYEKEE (reference sequence). Here immunoSEQ multiplex PCR was the method, and the copy in TCRdb shows in-frame clones only, minus some. The sample contains around 18,000 clones, 75% to 90% of which appear only once. Points on this clone: Its antigen is not identified.

The material was CD4+ or CD8+ T cells sorted from blood, obtained in a trial of the OX40 agonist ivuxolimab. This sequence joins TRBV5-5 and TRBJ1-4; 8 nucleotides match TRBD1. This sequence was found in an adult with an advanced solid tumor such as melanoma, head and neck, liver or kidney cancer. The CDR3 sequence: CASSLPGQANEKLFF. CDR3 bases: TGTGCCAGCAGCTTACCGGGACAGGCTAATGAAAAACTGTTTTTT.